Below are 22 T cell receptor beta chains sequenced from a single sample in a study of blood T cell repertoires in COVID-19. Assay used: immunoSEQ multiplex PCR; TCRdb lists only in-frame clones, some missing. The table records 150,000 to 200,000 clones, 83% of them present only once. The sample consisted of peripheral blood. The origin of the receptors is a woman in her seventies with COVID-19, enrolled during active disease.

The table lists this clone with a few counts. This chain uses TRBV11-3 with TRBJ2-7; TRBD1 matches 8 bases. Germline loops: CDR1 SGHNT, CDR2 YENEEA. The length of the CDR3 is 14 residues. Unmatched junction bases numbered 4, after V lost 1 base and J lost 5 bases. The CDR3 region is CASSLGTGRNEQYF. The CDR3 bases are TGTGCCAGCAGCTTAGGGACAGGGCGGAACGAGCAGTACTTC.

The V call is TRBV9, the J call TRBJ2-5; D possibly corresponds to TRBD1 (6 bases). V was clipped by 4 bases and J by 2 bases, with 9 bases between them. Germline V CDR1 and CDR2: SGDLS, YYNGEE. CDR3 length: 13 residues. The CDR3, as DNA: TGTGCCAGCAGCATCGGACAGCAAGAGACCCAGTACTTC. Protein sequence: CASSIGQQETQYF.

This clone was counted between two and nine times. The chain uses TRBV28 and TRBJ1-5; 7 positions agree with TRBD1. Trimming removed 5 bases from V and 6 bases from J; junction bases left unmatched: 10. The CDR3 length is 15 residues. Germline-derived CDR1 and CDR2 are MDHEN and SYDVKM. The chain's CDR3 is CASSIRQGVSQPQHF. CDR3 in DNA: TGTGCCAGCAGTATCCGACAGGGTGTATCTCAGCCCCAGCATTTT.

DNA of the CDR3: TGTGCCAGCAGTTACGAGGGCCGGGTCCCAGCTTTCTTT. It translates to CASSYEGRVPAFF. The chain joins TRBV6-2 or TRBV6-3 to TRBJ1-1; D not certain. This CDR3 spans 13 amino acids. Trimming cost V 2 bases and J 10 bases, with 14 bases left between them. Germline assignment: CDR1 MNHEY and CDR2 SVGEGT.

For the CDR3, the DNA is TGTGCCAGCAGCTCACAGGGAAGGGAGCAGTTCTTC. Protein product: CASSSQGREQFF. The rearrangement links TRBV28 to TRBJ2-1; D may be TRBD1 (6 bases). The germline gives CDR1 MDHEN, CDR2 SYDVKM. The ends were cut back, 6 bases at V and 10 bases at J, with 13 bases in the middle. The CDR3 contains 12 residues.

This clone has more than one count but fewer than ten. CDR3 nucleotides: TGTGCCAGTGTACCTCCCGGGGTTCTGATGAACACTGAAGCTTTCTTT. Translating it yields CASVPPGVLMNTEAFF. V is TRBV19 and J is TRBJ1-1; unclear D gene. The germline V gene has CDR1 LNHDA and CDR2 SQIVND (reference sequence). The CDR3 covers 16 residues. Trimming left V 8 bases short and J 0 bases short, with 19 bases between. Supplemented by reference TRBV19 and TRBJ1-1, the full variable domain reads DGGITQSPKYLFRKEGQNVTLSCEQNLNHDAMYWYRQDPGQGLRLIYYSQIVNDFQKGDIAEGYSVSREKKESFPLTVTSAQKNPTAFYLCASVPPGVLMNTEAFFGQGTRLTVV.

The chain combines TRBV19 with TRBJ1-6, with 8 positions matching TRBD1. V dropped 3 bases and J dropped 7; count of bases not matched to a gene: 11. The CDR3 extends over 17 amino acids. Germline CDR1 reads LNHDA; CDR2 reads SQIVND (reference sequence). CDR3 DNA sequence: TGTGCCAGTAGTATGGGGACAGGAGGGGTTGGAAATTCACCCCTCCACTTT. Protein: CASSMGTGGVGNSPLHF.

This rearrangement joins TRBV2 to TRBJ1-5; 8 bases align to TRBD1. Trimming at V came to 9 bases and at J to 2 bases, leaving 9 bases not matched to a gene. Germline V CDR1 and CDR2: SNHLY, FYNNEI. This CDR3 contains 15 residues. The CDR3 region has the DNA TGTGCCAGTGACAGGGGATTGATGGGCAATCAGCCCCAGCATTTT. Amino acid sequence: CASDRGLMGNQPQHF.

This chain links TRBV19 with TRBJ2-6; D is undetermined. CDR1 LNHDA and CDR2 SQIVND come from the germline V gene (reference sequence). The CDR3 length is 16 residues. V was clipped by 9 bases and J by 0 bases, with 15 bases between them. The DNA for the CDR3 is TGTGCCAGCGCATTAATCCTCAGCTCTGGGGCCAACGTCCTGACTTTC. This encodes CASALILSSGANVLTF.

The chain employs TRBV25-1 and TRBJ2-7, with 7 nucleotides matching TRBD1. V gave up 6 bases and J gave up 2 bases; unmatched junction bases: 7. The CDR3 has 14 residues. The germline CDR1 and CDR2 sequences are MGHDK and SYGVNS. CDR3 nucleotides: TGTGCCAGCAGCCCAAGGACAGGAACCTACGAGCAGTACTTC. Its translation is CASSPRTGTYEQYF.

The rearrangement joins TRBV11-2 to TRBJ2-7; D is undetermined. The V gene lost 5 bases and the J gene lost 2 bases, with 13 bases spanning the gap. The CDR3 runs 14 residues. Germline values: CDR1 SGHAT, CDR2 FQNNGV. This chain's CDR3 is CASSTTHVAYEQYF. The CDR3 region has the DNA TGTGCCAGCAGCACTACTCACGTGGCCTACGAGCAGTACTTC. Variable domain in full (rest from reference TRBV11-2 and TRBJ2-7): EAGVAQSPRYKIIEKRQSVAFWCNPISGHATLYWYQQILGQGPKLLIQFQNNGVVDDSQLPKDRFSAERLKGVDSTLKIQPAKLEDSAVYLCASSTTHVAYEQYFGPGTRLTVT.

The gene calls are TRBV5-6 and TRBJ1-6, with 8 positions matching TRBD1. CDR1 is SGHDT, CDR2 YYEEEE, per germline. The CDR3 has 14 amino acids. Trimming cost V 1 base and J 8 bases; bases outside gene matches: 2. CDR3 DNA: TGTGCCAGCAGCTTGCCGGACAGGGATTCACCCCTCCACTTT. Amino acids: CASSLPDRDSPLHF.

Regarding this clone: Additional DNA sequences in this sample encode the identical CDR3. The chain employs TRBV9 and TRBJ2-7, with D perhaps matching TRBD1 (6 bases). The V end was cut by 0 bases, the J end by 7 bases, with 11 bases between. The CDR3 sequence is 13 residues long. Germline values: CDR1 SGDLS, CDR2 YYNGEE. In nucleotides, the CDR3 is TGTGCCAGCAGCGTAGAACAGGGCTATGAGCAGTACTTC. Translation gives CASSVEQGYEQYF.

This chain connects TRBV3-1 (or the pseudogene TRBV3-2) to TRBJ1-6; 9 bases line up with TRBD1. The junction had 3 bases not matched to a gene; V was cut back by 5 bases and J by 7 bases. The CDR3 is made up of 14 amino acids. Germline assignment: CDR1 LGHDT and CDR2 YNNKEL (reference sequence). The chain's CDR3 is CASSWTGANSPLHF. The CDR3 DNA is TGTGCCAGCAGCTGGACAGGGGCAAATTCACCCCTCCACTTT.

The V gene is TRBV6-4, the J gene TRBJ2-7; tentative D call: TRBD2 (5 bases). V was cut by 8 bases and J by 5 bases, with 13 bases left in between. There are 12 residues in the CDR3. Germline-derived CDR1 and CDR2 are MRHNA and SNTAGT. CDR3 amino acids: CASSPGMHEQYF. The CDR3 DNA is TGTGCCAGCTCCCCCGGGATGCACGAGCAGTACTTC.

In its sample, this clone was seen once. V is TRBV7-8 and J is TRBJ1-4, with D maybe TRBD1 (6 bases). Germline-derived CDR1 and CDR2 are SGHVS and FQNEAQ. V lost 3 bases and J lost 8, with 13 bases in between. The CDR3 runs 14 residues. The DNA of the CDR3 is TGTGCCAGCAGCTTCTACAGGGACGGGGAAAAACTGTTTTTT. This translates into CASSFYRDGEKLFF.

The chain employs TRBV5-1 and TRBJ1-6; D is uncertain. Trimming pared 0 bases from V and 7 bases from J, leaving 14 bases between. Germline lookup yields CDR1 SGHRS and CDR2 YFSETQ. The CDR3 has 16 residues. CDR3 sequence: CASSLGPRAENSPLHF. CDR3 sequence (DNA): TGCGCCAGCAGCTTGGGACCGAGGGCGGAGAATTCACCCCTCCACTTT.

The genes are TRBV5-4 and TRBJ2-5; 9 positions agree with TRBD1. CDR1 and CDR2 (germline): SGHNT, YYREEE (reference sequence). The CDR3 length is 16 residues. After removal of 4 bases from V and 1 base from J, the junction contained 8 bases not matched to a gene. For the CDR3, the DNA is TGTGCCAGCAGCGCGACCGGGACAGGGACCCAAGAGACCCAGTACTTC. Amino acid sequence: CASSATGTGTQETQYF.

The chain recombines TRBV7-2 with TRBJ2-3, with 11 bases matching TRBD2. V shed 5 bases, J shed 6 bases, and the junction held 13 bases outside the gene matches. The CDR3 contains 17 residues. CDR1 is SGHTA, CDR2 FQGNSA, per germline. CDR3 DNA sequence: TGTGCCAGCAGCCCCGGGCTAGCGGGAGGACCCTGGGATACGCAGTATTTT. This translates into CASSPGLAGGPWDTQYF.

V is TRBV12-1 and J is TRBJ2-3; TRBD2 is taken as the D call from the table, unchecked against the DNA. TRBV12-1 is a listed pseudogene. The CDR3 sequence is 14 residues long. This CDR3 is CASSHITLVAGSNF. As DNA, the CDR3 is TGTGCCAGCAGCCATATAACTTTAGTGGCGGGATCGAATTTT.

This clone was detected once. The chain links TRBV5-1 to TRBJ2-1; no clear D. V was shortened by 4 bases and J by 1 base, with 12 bases between the two germline ends. Germline-derived CDR1 and CDR2 are SGHRS and YFSETQ. This CDR3 has 15 amino acids. The DNA for the CDR3 is TGCGCCAGCAGCCCCCAAATGGAGTCCTACAATGAGCAGTTCTTC. As protein: CASSPQMESYNEQFF.

This chain joins TRBV5-4 and TRBJ1-3; D remains unclear. Germline lookup yields CDR1 SGHNT and CDR2 YYREEE (reference sequence). This CDR3 has 16 amino acids. V gave up 0 bases and J gave up 0 bases, with 10 bases separating them. The CDR3 sequence is CASSLAGTNSGNTIYF. In nucleotides, the CDR3 is TGTGCCAGCAGCTTGGCCGGTACCAACTCTGGAAACACCATATATTTT.